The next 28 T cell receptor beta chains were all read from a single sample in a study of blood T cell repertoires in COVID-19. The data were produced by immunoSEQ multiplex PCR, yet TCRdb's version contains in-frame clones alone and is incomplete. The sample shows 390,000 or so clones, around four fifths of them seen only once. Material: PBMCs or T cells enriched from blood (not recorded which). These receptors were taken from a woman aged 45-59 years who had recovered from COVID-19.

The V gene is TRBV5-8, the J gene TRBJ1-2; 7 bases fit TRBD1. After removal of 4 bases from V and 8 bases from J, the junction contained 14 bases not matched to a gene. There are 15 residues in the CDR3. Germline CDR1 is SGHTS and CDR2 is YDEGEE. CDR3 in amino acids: CASSPDTGVGDGYTF. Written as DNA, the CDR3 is TGTGCCAGCAGCCCCGACACAGGGGTAGGTGACGGCTACACCTTC. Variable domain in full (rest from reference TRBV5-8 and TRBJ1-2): EAGVTQSPTHLIKTRGQQATLRCSPISGHTSVYWYQQALGLGLQFLLWYDEGEERNRGNFPPRFSGRQFPNYSSELNVNALELEDSALYLCASSPDTGVGDGYTFGSGTRLTVV.

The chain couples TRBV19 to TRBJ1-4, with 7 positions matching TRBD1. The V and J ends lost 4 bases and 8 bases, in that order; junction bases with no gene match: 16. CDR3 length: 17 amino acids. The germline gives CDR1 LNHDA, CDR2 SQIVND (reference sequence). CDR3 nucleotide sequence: TGTGCCAGTAGTACCAGATCGCCGACAGGGCGGCGGGAAAAACTGTTTTTT. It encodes CASSTRSPTGRREKLFF.

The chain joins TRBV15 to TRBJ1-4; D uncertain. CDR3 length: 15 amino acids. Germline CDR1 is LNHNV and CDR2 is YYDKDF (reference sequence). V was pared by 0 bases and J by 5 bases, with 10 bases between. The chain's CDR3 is CATSRDKELNEKLFF. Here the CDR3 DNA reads TGTGCCACCAGCAGAGATAAGGAGCTGAATGAAAAACTGTTTTTT.

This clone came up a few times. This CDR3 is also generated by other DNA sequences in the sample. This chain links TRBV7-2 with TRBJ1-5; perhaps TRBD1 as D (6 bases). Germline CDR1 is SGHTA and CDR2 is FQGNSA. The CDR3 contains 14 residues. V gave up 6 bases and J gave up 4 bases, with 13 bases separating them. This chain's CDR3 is CASSQGTPNQPQHF. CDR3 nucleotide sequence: TGTGCCAGCAGTCAGGGGACACCGAATCAGCCCCAGCATTTT.

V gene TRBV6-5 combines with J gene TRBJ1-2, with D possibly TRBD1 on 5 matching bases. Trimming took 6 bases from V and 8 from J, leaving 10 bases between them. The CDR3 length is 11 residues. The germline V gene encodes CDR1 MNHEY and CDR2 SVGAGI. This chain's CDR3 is CASRDTWGYTF. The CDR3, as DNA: TGTGCCAGCAGGGACACTTGGGGCTACACCTTC.

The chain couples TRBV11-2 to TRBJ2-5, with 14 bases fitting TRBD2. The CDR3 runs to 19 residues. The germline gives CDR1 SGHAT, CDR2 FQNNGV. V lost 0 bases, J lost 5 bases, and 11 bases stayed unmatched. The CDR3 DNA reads TGTGCCAGCAGCTTAGAGGGTAGACTAGCGGGGGGGCCGCGGGAGACCCAGTACTTC. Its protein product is CASSLEGRLAGGPRETQYF.

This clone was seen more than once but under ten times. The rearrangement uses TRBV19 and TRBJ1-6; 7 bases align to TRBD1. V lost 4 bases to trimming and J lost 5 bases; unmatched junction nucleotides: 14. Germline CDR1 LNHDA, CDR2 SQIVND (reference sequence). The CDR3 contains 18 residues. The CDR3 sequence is CASSTPRRGRANNSPLHF. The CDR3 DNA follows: TGTGCCAGTAGTACCCCTAGGAGGGGGCGCGCGAATAATTCACCCCTCCACTTT.

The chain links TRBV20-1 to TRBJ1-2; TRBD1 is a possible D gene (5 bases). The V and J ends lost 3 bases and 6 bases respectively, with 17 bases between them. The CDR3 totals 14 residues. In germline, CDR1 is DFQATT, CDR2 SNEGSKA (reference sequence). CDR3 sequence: CSASSRQSADGYTF. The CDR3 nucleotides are TGCAGTGCTAGTTCGCGACAGTCTGCGGATGGCTACACCTTC.

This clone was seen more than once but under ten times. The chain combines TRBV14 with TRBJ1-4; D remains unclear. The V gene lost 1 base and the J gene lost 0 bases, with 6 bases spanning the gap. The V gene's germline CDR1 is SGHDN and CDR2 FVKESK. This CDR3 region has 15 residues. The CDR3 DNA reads TGTGCCAGCAGCCAAGGCGCCGCAACTAATGAAAAACTGTTTTTT. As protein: CASSQGAATNEKLFF.

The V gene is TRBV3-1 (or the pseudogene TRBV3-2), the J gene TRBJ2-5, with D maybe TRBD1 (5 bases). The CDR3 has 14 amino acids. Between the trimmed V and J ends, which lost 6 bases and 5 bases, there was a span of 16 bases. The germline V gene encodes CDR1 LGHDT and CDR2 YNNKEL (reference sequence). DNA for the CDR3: TGTGCCAGCAGACCCCAGGGTGGCCTCGAGACCCAGTACTTC. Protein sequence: CASRPQGGLETQYF.

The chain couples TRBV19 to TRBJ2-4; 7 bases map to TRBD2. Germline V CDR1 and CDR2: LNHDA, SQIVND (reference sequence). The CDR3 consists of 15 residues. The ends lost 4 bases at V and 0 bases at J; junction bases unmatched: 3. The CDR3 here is CASSTSGLAKNIQYF. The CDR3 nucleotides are TGTGCCAGTAGTACTAGCGGACTAGCCAAAAACATTCAGTACTTC. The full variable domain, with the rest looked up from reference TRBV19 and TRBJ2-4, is DGGITQSPKYLFRKEGQNVTLSCEQNLNHDAMYWYRQDPGQGLRLIYYSQIVNDFQKGDIAEGYSVSREKKESFPLTVTSAQKNPTAFYLCASSTSGLAKNIQYFGAGTRLSVL.

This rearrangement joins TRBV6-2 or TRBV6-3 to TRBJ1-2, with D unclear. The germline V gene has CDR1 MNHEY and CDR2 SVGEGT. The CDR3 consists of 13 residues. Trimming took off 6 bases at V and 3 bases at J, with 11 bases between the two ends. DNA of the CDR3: TGTGCCAGCAGCCCCTCGGAGGACTATGGCTACACCTTC. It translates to CASSPSEDYGYTF.

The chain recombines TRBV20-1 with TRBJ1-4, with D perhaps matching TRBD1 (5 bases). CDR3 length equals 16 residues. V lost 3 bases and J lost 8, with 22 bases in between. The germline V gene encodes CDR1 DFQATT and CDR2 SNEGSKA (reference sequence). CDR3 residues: CSASPRRGRGDEKLFF. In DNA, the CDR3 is TGCAGTGCTAGTCCTCGCAGAGGGCGGGGGGACGAAAAACTGTTTTTT.

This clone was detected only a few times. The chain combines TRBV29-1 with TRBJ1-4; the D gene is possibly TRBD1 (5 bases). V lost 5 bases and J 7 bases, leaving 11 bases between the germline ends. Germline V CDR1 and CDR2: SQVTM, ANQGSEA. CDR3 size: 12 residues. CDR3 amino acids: CSVSGGVEKLFF. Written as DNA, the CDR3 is TGCAGCGTTTCGGGGGGGGTTGAAAAACTGTTTTTT.

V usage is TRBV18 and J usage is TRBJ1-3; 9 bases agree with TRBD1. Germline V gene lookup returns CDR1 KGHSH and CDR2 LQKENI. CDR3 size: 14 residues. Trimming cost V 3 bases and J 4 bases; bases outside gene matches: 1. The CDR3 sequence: CASSPDRGGNTIYF. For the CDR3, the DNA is TGTGCCAGCTCACCCGACAGGGGGGGAAACACCATATATTTT.

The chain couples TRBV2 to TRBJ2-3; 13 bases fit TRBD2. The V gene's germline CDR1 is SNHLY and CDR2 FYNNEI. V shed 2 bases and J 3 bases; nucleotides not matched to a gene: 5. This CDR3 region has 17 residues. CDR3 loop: CASSERLLAGGTDTQYF. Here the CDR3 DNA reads TGTGCCAGCAGTGAACGCCTACTAGCGGGGGGGACAGATACGCAGTATTTT.

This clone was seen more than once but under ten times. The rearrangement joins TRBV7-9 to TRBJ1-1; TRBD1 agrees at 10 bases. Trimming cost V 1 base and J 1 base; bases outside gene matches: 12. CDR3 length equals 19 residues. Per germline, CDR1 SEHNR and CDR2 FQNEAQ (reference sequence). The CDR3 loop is CASSLGLSGQGVSNTEAFF. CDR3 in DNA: TGTGCCAGCAGCTTAGGTTTGAGCGGACAGGGGGTTTCGAACACTGAAGCTTTCTTT.

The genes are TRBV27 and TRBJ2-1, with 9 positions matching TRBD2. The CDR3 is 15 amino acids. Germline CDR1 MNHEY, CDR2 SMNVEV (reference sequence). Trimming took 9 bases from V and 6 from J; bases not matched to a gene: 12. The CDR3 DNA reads TGTGCCAGGAAGTTCGGGACTAGCTTAGGCAATGAGCAGTTCTTC. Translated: CARKFGTSLGNEQFF.

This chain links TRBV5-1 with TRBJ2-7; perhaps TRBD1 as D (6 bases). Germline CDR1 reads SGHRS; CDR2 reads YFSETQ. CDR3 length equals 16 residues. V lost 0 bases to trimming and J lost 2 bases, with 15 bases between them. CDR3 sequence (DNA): TGCGCCAGCAGCTTGGTTATAGGGACACCCGCCTACGAGCAGTACTTC. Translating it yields CASSLVIGTPAYEQYF.

Here the CDR3 reads CAISEPSGTGRDEQFF. The CDR3 DNA follows: TGTGCCATCAGTGAGCCATCCGGGACAGGGAGGGATGAGCAGTTCTTC. This chain uses TRBV10-3 with TRBJ2-1; 9 bases line up with TRBD1. Germline trimming cut 2 bases from V and 8 bases from J; bases unmatched to any gene: 10. The CDR3 consists of 16 residues. The germline V gene has CDR1 ENHRY and CDR2 SYGVKD.

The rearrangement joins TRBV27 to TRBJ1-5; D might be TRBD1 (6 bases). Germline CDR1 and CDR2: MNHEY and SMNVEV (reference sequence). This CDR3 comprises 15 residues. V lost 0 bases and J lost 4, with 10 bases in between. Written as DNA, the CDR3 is TGTGCCAGCAGTTTATCCCAGGGGCCTAATCAGCCCCAGCATTTT. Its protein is CASSLSQGPNQPQHF.

The CDR3 DNA follows: TGTGCCAGCAGTCCGGTGTATGGCTACACCTTC. Translating gives CASSPVYGYTF. The J gene is TRBJ1-2, the V gene TRBV12-3 or TRBV12-4, with no clear D. The CDR3 has 11 amino acids. V was shortened by 5 bases and J by 5 bases, with 6 bases between the two germline ends.

As DNA, the CDR3 is TGTGCCAGCAGTTTAGACAGCAAACAAGAGACCCAGTACTTC. Its protein product is CASSLDSKQETQYF. This chain uses TRBV28 with TRBJ2-5; D is perhaps TRBD1 (5 bases). The CDR3 length is 14 residues. Germline loops: CDR1 MDHEN, CDR2 SYDVKM. The germline V and J ends were trimmed by 2 bases and 2 bases, with 9 bases remaining between them.

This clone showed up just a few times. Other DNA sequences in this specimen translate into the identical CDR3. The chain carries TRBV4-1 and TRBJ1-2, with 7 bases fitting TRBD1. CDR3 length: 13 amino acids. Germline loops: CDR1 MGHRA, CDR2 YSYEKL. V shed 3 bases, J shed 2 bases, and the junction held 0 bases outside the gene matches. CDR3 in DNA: TGCGCCAGCAGCCAGGGACAGAACTATGGCTACACCTTC. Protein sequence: CASSQGQNYGYTF.

The DNA of the CDR3 is TGTGCCAGCAGTGAACGGTCGCAGGGGATTTATGGCTACACCTTC. Translating gives CASSERSQGIYGYTF. The rearrangement uses TRBV6-1 and TRBJ1-2; TRBD1 might be the D (6 bases). Trimming took 2 bases from V and 5 from J, leaving 15 bases between them. This CDR3 has 15 amino acids. Per the germline V gene, CDR1 is MNHNS and CDR2 is SASEGT.

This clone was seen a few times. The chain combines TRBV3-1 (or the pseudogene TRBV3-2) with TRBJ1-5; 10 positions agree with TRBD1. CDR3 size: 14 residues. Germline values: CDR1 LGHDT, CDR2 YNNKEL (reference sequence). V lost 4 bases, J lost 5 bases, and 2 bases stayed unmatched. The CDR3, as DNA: TGTGCCAGCAGCCTCGGGACAGGGGATCAGCCCCAGCATTTT. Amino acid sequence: CASSLGTGDQPQHF.

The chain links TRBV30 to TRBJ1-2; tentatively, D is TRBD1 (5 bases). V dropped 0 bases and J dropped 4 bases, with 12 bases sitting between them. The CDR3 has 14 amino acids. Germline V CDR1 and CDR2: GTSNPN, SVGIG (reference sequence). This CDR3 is CAWSVLAGLYGYTF. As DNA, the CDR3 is TGTGCCTGGAGTGTATTGGCAGGGCTCTATGGCTACACCTTC.

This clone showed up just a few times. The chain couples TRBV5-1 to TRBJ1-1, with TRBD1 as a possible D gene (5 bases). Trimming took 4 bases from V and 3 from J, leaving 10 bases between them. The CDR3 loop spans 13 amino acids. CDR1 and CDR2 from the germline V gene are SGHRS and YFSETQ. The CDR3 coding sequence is TGCGCCAGCAGCCAAGTGACAGACACTGAAGCTTTCTTT. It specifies CASSQVTDTEAFF.